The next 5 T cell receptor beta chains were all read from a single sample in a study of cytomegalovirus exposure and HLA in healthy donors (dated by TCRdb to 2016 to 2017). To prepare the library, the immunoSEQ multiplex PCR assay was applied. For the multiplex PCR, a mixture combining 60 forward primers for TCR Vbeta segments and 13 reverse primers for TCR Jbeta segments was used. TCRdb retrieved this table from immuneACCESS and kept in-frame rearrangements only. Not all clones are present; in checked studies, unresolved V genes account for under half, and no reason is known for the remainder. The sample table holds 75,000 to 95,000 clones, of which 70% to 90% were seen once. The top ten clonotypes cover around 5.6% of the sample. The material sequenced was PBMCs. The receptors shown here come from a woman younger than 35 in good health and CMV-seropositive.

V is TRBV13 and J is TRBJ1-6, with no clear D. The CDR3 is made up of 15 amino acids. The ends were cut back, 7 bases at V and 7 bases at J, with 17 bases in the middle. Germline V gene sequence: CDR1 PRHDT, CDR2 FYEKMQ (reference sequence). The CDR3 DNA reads TGTGCCAGCACTTATTCGTGGCATACAAATTCACCCCTCCACTTT. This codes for CASTYSWHTNSPLHF.

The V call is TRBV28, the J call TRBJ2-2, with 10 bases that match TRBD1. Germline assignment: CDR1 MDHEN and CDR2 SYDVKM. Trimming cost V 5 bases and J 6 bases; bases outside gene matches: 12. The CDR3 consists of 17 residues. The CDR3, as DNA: TGTGCCAGCAGTGACGGGACAGGGGTCTTTTTAGCCGGGGAGCTGTTTTTT. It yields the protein CASSDGTGVFLAGELFF.

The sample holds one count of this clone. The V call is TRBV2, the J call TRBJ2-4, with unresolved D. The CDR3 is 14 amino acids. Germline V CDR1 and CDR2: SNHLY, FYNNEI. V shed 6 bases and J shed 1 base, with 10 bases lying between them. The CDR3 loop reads CASRARLAKNIQYF. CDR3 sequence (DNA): TGTGCCAGCAGGGCCAGACTTGCCAAAAACATTCAGTACTTC.

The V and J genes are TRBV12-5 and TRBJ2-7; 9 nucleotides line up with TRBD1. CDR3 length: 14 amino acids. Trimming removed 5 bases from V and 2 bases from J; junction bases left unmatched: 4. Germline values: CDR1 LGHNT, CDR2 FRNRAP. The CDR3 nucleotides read TGTGCTAGTGGTCCACAGGGGGCGCCCTACGAGCAGTACTTC. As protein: CASGPQGAPYEQYF.

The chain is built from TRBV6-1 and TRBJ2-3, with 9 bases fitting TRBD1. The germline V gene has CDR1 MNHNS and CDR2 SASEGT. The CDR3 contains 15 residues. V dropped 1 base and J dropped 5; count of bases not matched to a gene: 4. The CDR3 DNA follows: TGTGCCAGCAGTGAAGAGACAGGGGGGATAGATACGCAGTATTTT. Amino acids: CASSEETGGIDTQYF.